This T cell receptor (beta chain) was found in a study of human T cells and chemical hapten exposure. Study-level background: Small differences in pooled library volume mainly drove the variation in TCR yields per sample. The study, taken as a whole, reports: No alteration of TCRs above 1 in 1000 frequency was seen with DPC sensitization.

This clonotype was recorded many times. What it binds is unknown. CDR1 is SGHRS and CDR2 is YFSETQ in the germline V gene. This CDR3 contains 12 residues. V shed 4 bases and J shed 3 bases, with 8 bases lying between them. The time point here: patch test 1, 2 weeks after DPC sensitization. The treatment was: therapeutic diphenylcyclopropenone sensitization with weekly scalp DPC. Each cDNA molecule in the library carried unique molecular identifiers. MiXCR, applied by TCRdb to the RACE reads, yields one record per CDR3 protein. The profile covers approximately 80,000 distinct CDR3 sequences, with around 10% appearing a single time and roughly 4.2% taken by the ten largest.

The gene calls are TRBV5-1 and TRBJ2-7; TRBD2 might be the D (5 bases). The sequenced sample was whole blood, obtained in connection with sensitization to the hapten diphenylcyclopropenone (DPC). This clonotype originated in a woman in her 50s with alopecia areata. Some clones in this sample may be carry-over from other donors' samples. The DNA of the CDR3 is TGCGCCAGCAGCCGGGATGACTACGAGCAGTACTTC. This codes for CASSRDDYEQYF.